This paragraph covers one T cell receptor beta chain sequence. The target antigen is unknown. These data come from a study of T cell responses to AZD1222 COVID-19 vaccine. Study summary: Doses given second, at about 4 or about 12 weeks, were pooled.

Germline V gene sequence: CDR1 SGHTA, CDR2 FQGNSA. This CDR3 region has 14 residues. Trimming stripped 5 bases from V and 2 bases from J, with 12 bases between. Study-level findings and limits: With two AZD1222 doses given, Spike-specific TCR breadth and depth both rose.

Produced via immunoSEQ multiplex PCR; TCRdb's table is partial and in-frame only. The data show around 130,000 clones, over 85% seen once. The chain carries TRBV7-2 and TRBJ1-2; D possibly corresponds to TRBD1 (5 bases). This specimen was peripheral blood, taken on day 0 of AZD1222 vaccination. This clonotype was sampled from an adult in good health. The CDR3 protein is CASSPGALNYGYTF. The DNA for the CDR3 is TGTGCCAGCAGCCCCGGGGCACTCAACTATGGCTACACCTTC.